Shown below are 22 T cell receptor beta chains from a single sample sequenced in a study of follicular helper T cells after annual influenza vaccination. The time point here: 2015-2016 season, pre-vaccination. Clones were sequenced by immunoSEQ multiplex PCR, and TCRdb holds only the in-frame ones, with some missing. Among around 6,500 clones, approximately 78% were seen once, and the ten largest hold approximately 0.8%. The source material was CXCR5- memory CD4+ T cells sorted from blood, sampled on the day of influenza vaccination. The source of these receptors is an adult who received the influenza vaccine.

CDR3 region: CASSLLYNEQFF. The CDR3 region has the DNA TGTGCCAGCAGTTTGTTATACAATGAGCAGTTCTTC. The chain joins TRBV2 to TRBJ2-1, with D uncertain. CDR3 length equals 12 residues. Germline CDR1 reads SNHLY; CDR2 reads FYNNEI. With 5 bases removed from V and 4 bases from J, the gap between germline ends came to 6 bases.

V gene TRBV7-2 combines with J gene TRBJ1-1; D unresolved. Deletions cut 1 base from V and 10 bases from J, with 13 bases between. Germline CDR1 and CDR2: SGHTA and FQGNSA. CDR3 length: 13 residues. Here the CDR3 reads CASSLETPLAAFF. The DNA of the CDR3 is TGTGCCAGCAGCTTAGAAACGCCCCTGGCAGCTTTCTTT.

The chain employs TRBV10-2 and TRBJ2-3, with TRBD2 identical over 11 bases. CDR1 WSHSY and CDR2 SAAADI come from the germline V gene. J gave up 0 bases and V 2 bases, and 7 bases lay outside the gene matches. This CDR3 region has 18 residues. The CDR3 reads CASSERLAGGVSTDTQYF. CDR3 nucleotides: TGCGCCAGCAGTGAGAGGCTAGCGGGGGGCGTTAGCACAGATACGCAGTATTTT.

The chain joins TRBV13 to TRBJ2-2; 9 bases are shared with TRBD1. Trimming took 5 bases from V and 2 from J; bases not matched to a gene: 6. Germline V gene lookup returns CDR1 PRHDT and CDR2 FYEKMQ (reference sequence). The CDR3 has 16 amino acids. The CDR3 nucleotides read TGTGCCAGCAGCGCTCCGGGACAGGGCAACACCGGGGAGCTGTTTTTT. This gives the protein CASSAPGQGNTGELFF.

The chain couples TRBV6-1 to TRBJ1-2; D possibly corresponds to TRBD1 (6 bases). The CDR3 is 12 residues long. Germline V gives CDR1 MNHNS, CDR2 SASEGT. V was shortened by 3 bases and J by 8 bases, with 10 bases between the two germline ends. The CDR3 coding sequence is TGTGCCAGCAGTGAGGGACAAGCGGGCTACACCTTC. The encoded protein is CASSEGQAGYTF.

The chain couples TRBV4-1 to TRBJ1-5, with unresolved D. V lost 1 base and J lost 0, with 7 bases in between. The CDR3 loop spans 15 amino acids. CDR1 is MGHRA, CDR2 YSYEKL, per germline. The chain's CDR3 is CASSQGPYSNQPQHF. CDR3 sequence (DNA): TGCGCCAGCAGCCAAGGACCTTATAGCAATCAGCCCCAGCATTTT.

The chain couples TRBV19 to TRBJ1-1; 11 nucleotides align to TRBD1. The CDR3 spans 14 residues. Germline V lookup: CDR1 LNHDA, CDR2 SQIVND (reference sequence). Trimming at V came to 5 bases and at J to 11 bases, leaving 10 bases not matched to a gene. CDR3 sequence reads: CASSLGTGGSLAFF. The CDR3, as DNA: TGTGCCAGTAGTCTCGGGACAGGGGGTTCGTTGGCTTTCTTT.

This chain links TRBV5-1 with TRBJ1-1; D call uncertain. The CDR3 totals 13 residues. V dropped 5 bases and J dropped 2 bases, with 10 bases sitting between them. CDR1 SGHRS and CDR2 YFSETQ come from the germline V gene. The CDR3 nucleotides are TGCGCCAGCAGTACCGGGCCTAACACTGAAGCTTTCTTT. Translation gives CASSTGPNTEAFF.

This rearrangement joins TRBV11-3 to TRBJ1-2; weak D call: TRBD1 (5 bases). The CDR3 is 15 residues long. The germline V gene has CDR1 SGHNT and CDR2 YENEEA. V dropped 1 base and J dropped 8 bases, with 17 bases sitting between them. The CDR3 sequence: CASSLGLLQGGGYTF. The CDR3 nucleotides are TGTGCCAGCAGCTTAGGCCTCTTGCAGGGAGGGGGCTACACCTTC.

This rearrangement joins TRBV11-1 to TRBJ2-7; D is uncertain. V was shortened by 4 bases and J by 2 bases, with 15 bases between the two germline ends. Per germline, CDR1 SGHAT and CDR2 FQDESV (reference sequence). The CDR3 contains 15 residues. DNA for the CDR3: TGTGCCAGCAGCTCCCCAGGAACAAACCCCTACGAGCAGTACTTC. It codes for CASSSPGTNPYEQYF.

The J gene is TRBJ2-3, the V gene TRBV11-3; tentative D call: TRBD2 (6 bases). CDR3 length: 14 residues. Germline V gene lookup returns CDR1 SGHNT and CDR2 YENEEA. Trimming left V 1 base short and J 1 base short, with 6 bases between. In DNA, the CDR3 is TGTGCCAGCAGCTTAGGGAGGGGCACAGATACGCAGTATTTT. Translation: CASSLGRGTDTQYF.

The count of this clone is one. CDR3 nucleotides: TGTGCCAGCAGCAACTTCCGACAGGGGGTGGGAGAGCAGTACTTC. Its protein product is CASSNFRQGVGEQYF. V usage is TRBV2 and J usage is TRBJ2-7, with TRBD1 identical over 9 bases. V shed 6 bases, J shed 7 bases, and the junction held 13 bases outside the gene matches. Germline CDR1 is SNHLY and CDR2 is FYNNEI. The CDR3 is 15 residues long.

This chain uses TRBV14 with TRBJ2-3; no clear D gene. Germline V gene sequence: CDR1 SGHDN, CDR2 FVKESK. This CDR3 contains 14 residues. The V end was cut by 1 base, the J end by 0 bases, with 5 bases between. CDR3 residues: CASSQGLSTDTQYF. For the CDR3, the DNA is TGTGCCAGCAGCCAAGGTCTGAGCACAGATACGCAGTATTTT.

CDR3 sequence (DNA): TGTGCCAGCAGCACCAAGACCGGAAGCAATCAGCCCCAGCATTTT. Translated: CASSTKTGSNQPQHF. This rearrangement joins TRBV9 to TRBJ1-5; D is undetermined. Between the trimmed V and J ends, which lost 4 bases and 1 base, there was a span of 12 bases. The CDR3 runs to 15 residues. The germline V gene encodes CDR1 SGDLS and CDR2 YYNGEE.

This clone was observed once. J is TRBJ1-5 and V is TRBV7-2; unclear D gene. Germline V lookup: CDR1 SGHTA, CDR2 FQGNSA. The CDR3 length is 16 residues. The V and J ends lost 1 base and 0 bases respectively, with 10 bases between them. The CDR3 reads CASSLVPSYSNQPQHF. For the CDR3, the DNA is TGTGCCAGCAGCTTAGTGCCCAGTTATAGCAATCAGCCCCAGCATTTT.

This clone has only one observation. The same CDR3 also results from other DNA sequences found in this sample. The V gene is TRBV5-4, the J gene TRBJ2-3; TRBD2 might be the D (7 bases). Trimming removed 0 bases from V and 2 bases from J, with 16 bases in between. The CDR3 extends over 17 amino acids. Germline lookup yields CDR1 SGHNT and CDR2 YYREEE (reference sequence). The CDR3 region has the DNA TGTGCCAGCAGCTTGGGGGGTGGCCGGGGGGCCACAGATACGCAGTATTTT. The encoded protein is CASSLGGGRGATDTQYF.

This chain uses TRBV4-3 with TRBJ1-4; unclear D gene. The CDR3 extends over 16 amino acids. Per the germline V gene, CDR1 is LGHNA and CDR2 is YSLEER. The ends were cut back, 1 base at V and 10 bases at J, with 19 bases in the middle. CDR3 sequence reads: CASSQGVGLAPRKLFF. For the CDR3, the DNA is TGCGCCAGCAGCCAAGGGGTCGGGTTGGCACCAAGAAAACTGTTTTTT.

J is TRBJ1-1 and V is TRBV7-9; D unresolved. Germline loops: CDR1 SEHNR, CDR2 FQNEAQ (reference sequence). The CDR3 runs 11 residues. V was clipped by 2 bases and J by 4 bases, with 2 bases between them. The CDR3 reads CASSLSTEAFF. CDR3 coding DNA: TGTGCCAGCAGCTTAAGCACTGAAGCTTTCTTT.

This clone was observed a few times. The gene calls are TRBV5-4 and TRBJ2-2, with 11 nucleotides matching TRBD2. This CDR3 has 17 amino acids. The V gene end was trimmed by 1 base and the J gene end by 1 base; junction bases not matched to a gene: 3. Per germline, CDR1 SGHNT and CDR2 YYREEE (reference sequence). The CDR3 DNA sequence: TGTGCCAGCAGCTTGCAACTAGCGGGGGTGAACACCGGGGAGCTGTTTTTT. Translation gives CASSLQLAGVNTGELFF.

V usage is TRBV5-5 and J usage is TRBJ1-3; TRBD1 matches 9 bases. Germline V lookup: CDR1 SGHKS, CDR2 YYEKEE (reference sequence). V lost 7 bases, J lost 4 bases, and 9 bases stayed unmatched. CDR3 length: 15 amino acids. As DNA, the CDR3 is TGTGCCAGCGCCGGGACAGGGTTTTTGGGAAACACCATATATTTT. This encodes CASAGTGFLGNTIYF.

This rearrangement joins TRBV19 to TRBJ1-1; TRBD1 aligns across 11 bases. Germline V CDR1 and CDR2: LNHDA, SQIVND (reference sequence). The CDR3 consists of 14 residues. J lost 4 bases, V lost 6 bases, and 4 bases had no gene match. In nucleotides, the CDR3 is TGTGCCAGTAGGGACAGGGGGCGTGGCACTGAAGCTTTCTTT. Its protein is CASRDRGRGTEAFF.

The chain couples TRBV9 to TRBJ1-1, with TRBD1 as a possible D gene (5 bases). Trimming shortened V by 0 bases and J by 1 base, and 10 bases separated the two germline ends. The germline CDR1 and CDR2 sequences are SGDLS and YYNGEE. The CDR3 has 15 residues. The CDR3, as DNA: TGTGCCAGCAGCGTAGCCAATGACAGGAACACTGAAGCTTTCTTT. Encoded protein: CASSVANDRNTEAFF.